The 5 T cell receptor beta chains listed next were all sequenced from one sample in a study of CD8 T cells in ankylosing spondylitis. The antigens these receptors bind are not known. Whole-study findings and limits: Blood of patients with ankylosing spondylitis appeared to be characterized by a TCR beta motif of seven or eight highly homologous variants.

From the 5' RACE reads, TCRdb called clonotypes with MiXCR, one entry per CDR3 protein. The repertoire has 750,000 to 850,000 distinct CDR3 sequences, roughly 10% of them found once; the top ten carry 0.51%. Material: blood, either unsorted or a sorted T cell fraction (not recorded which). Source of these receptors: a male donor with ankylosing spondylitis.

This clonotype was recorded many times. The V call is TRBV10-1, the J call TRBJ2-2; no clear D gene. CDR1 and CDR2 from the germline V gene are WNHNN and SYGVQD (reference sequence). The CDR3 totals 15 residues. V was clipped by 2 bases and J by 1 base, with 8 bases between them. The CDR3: CASSENLGNTGELFF. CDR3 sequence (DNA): TGCGCCAGCAGTGAGAATTTGGGGAACACCGGGGAGCTGTTTTTT.

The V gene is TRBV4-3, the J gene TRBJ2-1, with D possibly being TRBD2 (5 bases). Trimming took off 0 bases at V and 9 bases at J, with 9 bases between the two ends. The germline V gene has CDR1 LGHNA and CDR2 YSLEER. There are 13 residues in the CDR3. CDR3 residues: CASSQEESGEQFF. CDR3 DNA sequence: TGCGCCAGCAGCCAAGAAGAAAGCGGTGAGCAGTTCTTC.

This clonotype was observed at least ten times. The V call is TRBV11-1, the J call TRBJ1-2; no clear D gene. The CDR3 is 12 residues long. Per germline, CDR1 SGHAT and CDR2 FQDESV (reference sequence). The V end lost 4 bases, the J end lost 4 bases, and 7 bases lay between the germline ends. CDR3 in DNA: TGTGCCAGCAGCTCGGAGGGCTATGGCTACACCTTC. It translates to CASSSEGYGYTF.

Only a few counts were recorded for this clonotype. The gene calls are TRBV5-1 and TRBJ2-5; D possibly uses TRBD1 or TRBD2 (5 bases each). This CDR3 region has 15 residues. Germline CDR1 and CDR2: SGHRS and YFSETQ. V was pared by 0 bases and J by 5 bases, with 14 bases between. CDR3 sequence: CASSLGDARKETQYF. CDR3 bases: TGCGCCAGCAGCTTGGGGGACGCGCGGAAGGAGACCCAGTACTTC.

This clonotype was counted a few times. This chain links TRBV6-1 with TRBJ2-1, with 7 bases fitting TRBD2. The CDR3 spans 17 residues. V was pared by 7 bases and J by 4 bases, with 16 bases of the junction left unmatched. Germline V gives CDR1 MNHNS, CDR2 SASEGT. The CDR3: CASISLGGGSAYNEQFF. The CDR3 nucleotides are TGTGCCAGCATCTCTTTGGGGGGGGGTTCGGCTTACAATGAGCAGTTCTTC.